The rows below give T cell receptor beta chains drawn from one sample of a study of blood T cell repertoires in COVID-19. Clones were sequenced by immunoSEQ multiplex PCR, and TCRdb holds only the in-frame ones, with some missing. There are about 250,000 clones in the sample; about 89% occur only once, and 1.5% to 2% lies in the top ten. Material for sequencing was peripheral blood. These receptors originate from an older woman who had recovered from COVID-19. Each CDR3 is given with its conserved first and last residue. D genes are given only for firm matches. A clone size is listed for some rows: how often the clone was seen (once, few, many), or a class if it is expanded.

j_call clone_size d_call v_call cdr3_nt cdr3_aa
TRBJ2-4 once TRBD2 TRBV7-9 TGTGCCAGCAGCTTAAGCGGGGGGGCCGTCATTCAGTACTTC CASSLSGGAVIQYF
TRBJ1-5 NA NA TRBV18 TGTGCCAGCTCACCACCGGGCGGGGAGGCTCAGCCCCAGCATTTT CASSPPGGEAQPQHF
TRBJ2-7 NA TRBD1 TRBV4-3 TGCGCCAGCAGCCAAGCAGGGGGTACGGGATACGAGCAGTACTTC CASSQAGGTGYEQYF
TRBJ2-1 once TRBD2 TRBV6-5 TGTGCCAGCAGCCGTGGGAGGGTATCCGACAATGAGCAGTTCTTC CASSRGRVSDNEQFF
TRBJ2-7 once NA TRBV5-1 TGCGCCAGCAGCCCGCCGGGACAAAACTACGAGCAGTACTTC CASSPPGQNYEQYF
TRBJ1-2 few NA TRBV15 TGTGCCACCAGCAGAGATCATCGAGCATACACCTTC CATSRDHRAYTF
TRBJ1-5 few NA TRBV29-1 TGCAGCGCGGGTCCGGGGTGGGAACAGCCCCAGCATTTT CSAGPGWEQPQHF
TRBJ1-5 NA NA TRBV11-2 TGTGCCAGCAGCTTTGGGGAGGGGCCCCAGCATTTT CASSFGEGPQHF
TRBJ2-5 NA NA TRBV15 TGTGCCACCGCGGGCCCGGGGCAAGAGACCCAGTACTTC CATAGPGQETQYF
TRBJ1-5 NA NA TRBV7-9 TGTGCCAGCAGCTTAGGGAGGGGCGGTCAGCCCCAGCATTTT CASSLGRGGQPQHF
TRBJ1-2 NA TRBD1 TRBV3-1/TRBV3-2 TGTGCCAGCAGCCAAGATATAGGGGACAGGGTAAAGGGCCCTTATGGCTACACCTTC CASSQDIGDRVKGPYGYTF
TRBJ2-1 NA TRBD2 TRBV19 TGTGCCAGTATGAATTCGCTAGCGGGGTACAATGAGCAGTTCTTC CASMNSLAGYNEQFF
TRBJ2-3 once NA TRBV12-3/TRBV12-4 TGTGCCAGCAGTTTAAATCCGGATACGCAGTATTTT CASSLNPDTQYF
TRBJ1-1 NA TRBD1 TRBV5-6 TGTGCCAGCAGCTCGCCACAGGGGACGAACACTGAAGCTTTCTTT CASSSPQGTNTEAFF
TRBJ1-1 NA NA TRBV11-3 TGTGCCAGCAGCCCCGGGGGGGAGCGTGGCACTGAAGCTTTCTTT CASSPGGERGTEAFF
TRBJ2-7 NA TRBD1 TRBV11-1 TGTGCCAGCAGCTTAGCCCAGGGGGCGAACGAGCAGTACTTC CASSLAQGANEQYF
TRBJ2-7 NA NA TRBV7-9 TGTGCCAGCAGCTTAGTTTTGGGCAACTCCTACGAGCAGTACTTC CASSLVLGNSYEQYF
TRBJ1-3 few NA TRBV7-8 TGTGCCAGCAGTCACCGAGGGTCCGGAAACACCATATATTTT CASSHRGSGNTIYF
TRBJ2-7 once NA TRBV7-2 TGTGCCAGCAGCTTAGACTACTACGAGCAGTACTTC CASSLDYYEQYF
TRBJ2-3 once TRBD2 TRBV14 TGTGCCAGCAGCTTCCGGGACGGCCAGCGGGACACGCAGTATTTT CASSFRDGQRDTQYF
TRBJ2-1 NA TRBD1 TRBV4-3 TGCGCCAGCAGCCGCGACAGGGACTCCTACAATGAGCAGTTCTTC CASSRDRDSYNEQFF
TRBJ2-2 NA NA TRBV20-1 TGCAGTGCTGACAGATGGGGGGAGCTGTTTTTT CSADRWGELFF
TRBJ1-1 NA TRBD1 TRBV10-1 TGCGCCAGCAGCTTGACAGGGGGGGTTATTGCTTTCTTT CASSLTGGVIAFF
TRBJ2-2 NA TRBD2 TRBV18 TGTGCCAGCTCACCCCGGACTAGCGGGAGCAACACCGGGGAGCTGTTTTTT CASSPRTSGSNTGELFF
TRBJ1-2 NA TRBD1 TRBV3-1/TRBV3-2 TGTGCCAGCAGCCAAGATCTGGCAACAGGGGGCTGGCGCTATGGCTACACCTTC CASSQDLATGGWRYGYTF
TRBJ1-3 NA TRBD1 TRBV19 TGTGCCAGTAGTCCGACTCCGGGACAGTTCTTCTCTGGAAACACCATATATTTT CASSPTPGQFFSGNTIYF
TRBJ1-6 once TRBD1 TRBV6-5 TGTGCCAGCAGCCCAGGGACAGGGTTTCGTTCACCCCTCCACTTT CASSPGTGFRSPLHF
TRBJ2-5 once TRBD1 TRBV28 TGTGCCAGCAGTACGACAGGGGGCGGGTGGGAGACCCAGTACTTC CASSTTGGGWETQYF
TRBJ2-7 NA NA TRBV3-1/TRBV3-2 TGTGCCAGCAGCCCCTCCTCGGACAGAGAAGCCGAGCAGTACTTC CASSPSSDREAEQYF
TRBJ1-4 NA NA TRBV28 TGTGCCAGCAGTTTACGGTGGGCAGGGATTAGTCCCAATGAAAAACTGTTTTTT CASSLRWAGISPNEKLFF
TRBJ1-5 NA TRBD1 TRBV6-4 TGTGCCAGCAGCCGGGACAGGGGCGCGCGTAGCAATCAGCCCCAGCATTTT CASSRDRGARSNQPQHF
TRBJ2-2 few NA TRBV6-2/TRBV6-3 TGTGCCAGCAGTAACTCCCCAAACACCGGGGAGCTGTTTTTT CASSNSPNTGELFF
TRBJ2-2 NA TRBD2 TRBV7-6 TGTGCCAGCAGCACCCGAGGCGGGGGGGCGAACACCGGGGAGCTGTTTTTT CASSTRGGGANTGELFF
TRBJ1-3 NA TRBD1 TRBV5-1 TGCGCCAGCAGCCCGGGAGGGGGACAGTCACGAAACACCATATATTTT CASSPGGGQSRNTIYF
TRBJ2-2 NA NA TRBV7-2 TGTGCCAGCCGAGACATCAACACCGGGGAGCTGTTTTTT CASRDINTGELFF
TRBJ2-7 NA NA TRBV6-5 TGTGCCAGCAGTTCCTTCTACGAGCAGTACTTC CASSSFYEQYF
TRBJ1-1 NA NA TRBV28 TGTGCCAGCAACACTCCCCCCGGGAGGGGTTTCTTT CASNTPPGRGFF
TRBJ2-4 NA NA TRBV9 TGTGCCAGCTCCAGTGCTCTAGCCAAAAACATTCAGTACTTC CASSSALAKNIQYF
TRBJ2-3 few TRBD2 TRBV19 TGTGCCAGTAGTATTTCCGGTGGGGGGGGAGTTGCGGCGAGCACAGATACGCAGTATTTT CASSISGGGGVAASTDTQYF
TRBJ1-1 NA NA TRBV27 TGTGCCTCCAGAGGGTTCGGGCGGACTGAAGCTTTCTTT CASRGFGRTEAFF